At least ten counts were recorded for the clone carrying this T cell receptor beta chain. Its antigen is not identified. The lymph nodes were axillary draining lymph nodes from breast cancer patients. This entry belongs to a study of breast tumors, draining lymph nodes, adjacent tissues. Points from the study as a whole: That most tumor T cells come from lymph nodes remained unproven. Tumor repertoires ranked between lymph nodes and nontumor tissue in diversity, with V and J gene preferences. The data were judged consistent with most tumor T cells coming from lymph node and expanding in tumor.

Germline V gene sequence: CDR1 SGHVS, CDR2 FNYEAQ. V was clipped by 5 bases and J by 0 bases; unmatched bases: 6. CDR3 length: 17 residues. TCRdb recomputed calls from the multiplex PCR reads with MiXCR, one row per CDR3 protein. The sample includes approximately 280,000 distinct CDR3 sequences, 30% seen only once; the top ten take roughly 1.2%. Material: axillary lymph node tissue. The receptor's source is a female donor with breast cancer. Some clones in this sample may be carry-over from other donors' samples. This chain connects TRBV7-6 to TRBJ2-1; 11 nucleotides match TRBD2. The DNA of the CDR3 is TGTGCCAGCAGCGGGACTAGCGGCCATAGCTCCTACAATGAGCAGTTCTTC. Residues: CASSGTSGHSSYNEQFF.